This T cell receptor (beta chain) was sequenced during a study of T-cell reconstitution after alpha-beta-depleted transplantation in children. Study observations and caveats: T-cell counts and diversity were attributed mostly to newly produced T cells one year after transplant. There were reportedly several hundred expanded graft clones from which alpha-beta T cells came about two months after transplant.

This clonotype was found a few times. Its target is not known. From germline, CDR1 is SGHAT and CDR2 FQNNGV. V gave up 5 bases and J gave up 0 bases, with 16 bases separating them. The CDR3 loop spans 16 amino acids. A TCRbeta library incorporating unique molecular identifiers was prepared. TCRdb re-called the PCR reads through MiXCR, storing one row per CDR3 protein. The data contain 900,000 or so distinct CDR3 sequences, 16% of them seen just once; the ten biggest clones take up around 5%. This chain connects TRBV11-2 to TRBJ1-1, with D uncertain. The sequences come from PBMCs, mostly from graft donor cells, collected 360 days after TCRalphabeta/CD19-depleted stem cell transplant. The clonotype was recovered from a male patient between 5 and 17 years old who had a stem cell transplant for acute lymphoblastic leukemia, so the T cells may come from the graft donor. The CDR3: CASSLHLGLVNTEAFF. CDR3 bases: TGTGCCAGCAGCCTCCACCTGGGGTTGGTGAACACTGAAGCTTTCTTT.